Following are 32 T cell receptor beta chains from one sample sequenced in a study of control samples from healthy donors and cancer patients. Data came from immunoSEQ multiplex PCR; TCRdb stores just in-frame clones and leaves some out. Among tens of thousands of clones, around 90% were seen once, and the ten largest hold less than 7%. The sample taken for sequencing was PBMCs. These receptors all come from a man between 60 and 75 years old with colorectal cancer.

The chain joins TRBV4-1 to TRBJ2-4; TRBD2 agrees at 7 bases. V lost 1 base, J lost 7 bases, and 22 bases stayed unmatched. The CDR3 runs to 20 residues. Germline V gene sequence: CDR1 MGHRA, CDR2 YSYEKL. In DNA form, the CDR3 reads TGCGCCAGCAGCCAAGGGTTCGGTTGGGCGCGGGGGAAAGAAAGGAACATTCAGTACTTC. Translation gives CASSQGFGWARGKERNIQYF.

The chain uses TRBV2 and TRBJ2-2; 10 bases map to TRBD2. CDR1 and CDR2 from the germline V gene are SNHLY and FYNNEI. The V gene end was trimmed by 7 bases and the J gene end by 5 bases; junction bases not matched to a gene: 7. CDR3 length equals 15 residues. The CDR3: CASTQLAGPTGELFF. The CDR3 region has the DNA TGTGCCAGCACCCAACTAGCGGGGCCGACCGGGGAGCTGTTTTTT.

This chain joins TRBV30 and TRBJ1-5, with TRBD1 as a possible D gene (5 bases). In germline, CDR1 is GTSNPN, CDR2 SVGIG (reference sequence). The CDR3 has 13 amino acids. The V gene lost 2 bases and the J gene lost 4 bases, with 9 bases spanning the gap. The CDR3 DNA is TGTGCCTGGAGTCCAGGGACTAATCAGCCCCAGCATTTT. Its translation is CAWSPGTNQPQHF.

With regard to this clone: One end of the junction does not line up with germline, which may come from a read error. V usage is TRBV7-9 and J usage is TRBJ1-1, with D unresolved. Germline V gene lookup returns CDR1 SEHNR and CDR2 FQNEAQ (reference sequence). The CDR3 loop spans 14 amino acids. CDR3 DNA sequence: TGTGCCAGCAGCTTAGCGTCGGCGGAGAGGGCGGTTCTCTTT. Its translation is CASSLASAERAVLF. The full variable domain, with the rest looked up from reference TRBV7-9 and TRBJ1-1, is DTGVSQNPRHKITKRGQNVTFRCDPISEHNRLYWYRQTLGQGPEFLTYFQNEAQLEKSRLLSDRFSAERPKGSFSTLEIQRTEQGDSAMYLCASSLASAERAVLFGQGTRLTVV.

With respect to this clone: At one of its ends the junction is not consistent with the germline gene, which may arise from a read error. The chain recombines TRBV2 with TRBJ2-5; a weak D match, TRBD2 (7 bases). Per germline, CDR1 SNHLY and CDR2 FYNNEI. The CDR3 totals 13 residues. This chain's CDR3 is CATYSGGQGTQYF. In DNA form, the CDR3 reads TGTGCCACCTACTCGGGGGGCCAAGGGACCCAGTACTTC.

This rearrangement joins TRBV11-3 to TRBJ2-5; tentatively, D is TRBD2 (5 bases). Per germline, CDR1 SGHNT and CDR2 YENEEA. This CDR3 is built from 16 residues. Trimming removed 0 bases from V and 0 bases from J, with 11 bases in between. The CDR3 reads CASSLDRLRDQETQYF. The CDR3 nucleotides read TGTGCCAGCAGCTTAGATAGGTTGCGGGACCAAGAGACCCAGTACTTC.

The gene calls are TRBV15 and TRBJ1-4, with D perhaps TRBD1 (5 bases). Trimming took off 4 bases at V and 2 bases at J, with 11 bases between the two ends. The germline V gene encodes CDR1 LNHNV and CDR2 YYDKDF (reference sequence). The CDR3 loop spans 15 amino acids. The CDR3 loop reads CATSTTRQTNEKLFF. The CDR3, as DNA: TGTGCCACCAGCACCACTCGACAGACTAATGAAAAACTGTTTTTT.

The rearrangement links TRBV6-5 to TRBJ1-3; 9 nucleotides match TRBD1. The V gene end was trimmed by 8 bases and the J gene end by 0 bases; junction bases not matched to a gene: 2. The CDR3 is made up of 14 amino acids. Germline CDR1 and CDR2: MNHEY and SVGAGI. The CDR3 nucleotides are TGTGCCAGCCAACAGGGGGCCTCTGGAAACACCATATATTTT. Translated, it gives CASQQGASGNTIYF.

The DNA for the CDR3 is TGCAGCGCTATTTACCGGGACATCTCTCGAAATGAGCAGTTCTTC. Translating it yields CSAIYRDISRNEQFF. This chain connects TRBV29-1 to TRBJ2-1; D might be TRBD1 (6 bases). There are 15 residues in the CDR3. V lost 7 bases to trimming and J lost 7 bases, with 23 bases between them. CDR1 is SQVTM and CDR2 is ANQGSEA in the germline V gene.

The CDR3: CASSQDTVSSGNTIYF. The CDR3 coding sequence is TGTGCCAGCAGCCAAGATACAGTGAGCTCTGGAAACACCATATATTTT. The J gene is TRBJ1-3, the V gene TRBV4-2; D unresolved. The V gene's germline CDR1 is LGHNA and CDR2 YNFKEQ. CDR3 size: 16 residues. The ends were cut back, 0 bases at V and 0 bases at J, with 9 bases in the middle.

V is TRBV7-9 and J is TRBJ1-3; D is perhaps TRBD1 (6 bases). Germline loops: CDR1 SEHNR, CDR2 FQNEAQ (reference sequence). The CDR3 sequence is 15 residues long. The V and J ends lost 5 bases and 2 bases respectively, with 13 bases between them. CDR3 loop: CASSARTVPGNTIYF. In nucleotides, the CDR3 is TGTGCCAGCAGCGCCCGGACAGTTCCTGGAAACACCATATATTTT.

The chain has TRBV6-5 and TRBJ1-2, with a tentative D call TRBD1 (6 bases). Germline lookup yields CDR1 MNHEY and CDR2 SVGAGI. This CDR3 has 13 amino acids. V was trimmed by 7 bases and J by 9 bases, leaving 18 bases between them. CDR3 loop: CASTPADRPSYTF. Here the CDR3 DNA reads TGTGCCAGCACCCCCGCCGACAGGCCCAGCTACACCTTC.

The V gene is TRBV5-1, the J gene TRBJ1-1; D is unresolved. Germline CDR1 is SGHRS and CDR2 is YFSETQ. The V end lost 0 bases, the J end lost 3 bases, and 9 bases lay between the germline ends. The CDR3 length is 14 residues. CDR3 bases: TGCGCCAGCAGCTTGGAAGACCAGTACACTGAAGCTTTCTTT. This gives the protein CASSLEDQYTEAFF. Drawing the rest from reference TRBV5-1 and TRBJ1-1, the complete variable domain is KAGVTQTPRYLIKTRGQQVTLSCSPISGHRSVSWYQQTPGQGLQFLFEYFSETQRNKGNFPGRFSGRQFSNSRSEMNVSTLELGDSALYLCASSLEDQYTEAFFGQGTRLTVV.

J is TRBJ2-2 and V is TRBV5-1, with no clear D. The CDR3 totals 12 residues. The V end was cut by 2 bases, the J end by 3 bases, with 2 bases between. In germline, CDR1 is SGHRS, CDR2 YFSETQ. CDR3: CASSFHTGELFF. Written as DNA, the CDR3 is TGCGCCAGCAGCTTTCACACCGGGGAGCTGTTTTTT.

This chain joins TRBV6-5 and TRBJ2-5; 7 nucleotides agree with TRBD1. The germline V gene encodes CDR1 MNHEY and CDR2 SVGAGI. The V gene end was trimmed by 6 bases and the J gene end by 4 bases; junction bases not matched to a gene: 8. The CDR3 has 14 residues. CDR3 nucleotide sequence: TGTGCCAGCAGCCACAGGGGTTTTGGAGAGACCCAGTACTTC. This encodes CASSHRGFGETQYF.

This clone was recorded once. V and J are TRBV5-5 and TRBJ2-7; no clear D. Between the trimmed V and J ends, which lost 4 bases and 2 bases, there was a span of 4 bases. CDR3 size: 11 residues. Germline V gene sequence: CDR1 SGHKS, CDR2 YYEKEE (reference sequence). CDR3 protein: CASSVTYEQYF. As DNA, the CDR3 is TGTGCCAGCAGCGTAACCTACGAGCAGTACTTC.

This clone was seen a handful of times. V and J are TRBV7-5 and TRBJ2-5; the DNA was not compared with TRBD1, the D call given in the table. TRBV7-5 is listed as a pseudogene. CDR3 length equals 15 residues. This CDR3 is CVRSLRGRVQETQYF. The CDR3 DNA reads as TGTGTCAGAAGCTTACGAGGCAGGGTCCAAGAGACCCAGTACTTC.

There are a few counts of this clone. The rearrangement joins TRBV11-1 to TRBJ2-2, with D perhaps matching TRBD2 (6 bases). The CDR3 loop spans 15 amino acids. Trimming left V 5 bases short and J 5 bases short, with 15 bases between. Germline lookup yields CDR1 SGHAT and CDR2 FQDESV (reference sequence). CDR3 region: CASSPRGAGTGELFF. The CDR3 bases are TGTGCCAGCAGCCCACGAGGGGCGGGAACCGGGGAGCTGTTTTTT.

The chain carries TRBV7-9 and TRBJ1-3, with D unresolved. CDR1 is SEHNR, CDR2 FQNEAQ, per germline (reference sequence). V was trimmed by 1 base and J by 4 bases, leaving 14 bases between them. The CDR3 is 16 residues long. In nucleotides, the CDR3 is TGTGCCAGCAGCTTAGAGGGTGGAGGGTCCGGAAACACCATATATTTT. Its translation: CASSLEGGGSGNTIYF. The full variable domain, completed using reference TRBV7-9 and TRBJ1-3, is DTGVSQNPRHKITKRGQNVTFRCDPISEHNRLYWYRQTLGQGPEFLTYFQNEAQLEKSRLLSDRFSAERPKGSFSTLEIQRTEQGDSAMYLCASSLEGGGSGNTIYFGEGSWLTVV.

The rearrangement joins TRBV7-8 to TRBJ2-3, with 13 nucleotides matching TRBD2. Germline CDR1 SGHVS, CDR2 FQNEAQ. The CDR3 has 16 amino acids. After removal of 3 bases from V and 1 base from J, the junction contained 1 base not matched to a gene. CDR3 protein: CASSLTSGGRTDTQYF. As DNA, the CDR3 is TGTGCCAGCAGCTTGACTAGCGGGGGGCGCACAGATACGCAGTATTTT.

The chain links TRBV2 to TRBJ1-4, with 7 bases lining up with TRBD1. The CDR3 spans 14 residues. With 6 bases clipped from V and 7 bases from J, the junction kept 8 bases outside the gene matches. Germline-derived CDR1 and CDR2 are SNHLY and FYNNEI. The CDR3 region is CASSLRGLGEKLFF. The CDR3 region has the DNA TGTGCCAGCAGCCTCAGGGGGTTGGGTGAAAAACTGTTTTTT.

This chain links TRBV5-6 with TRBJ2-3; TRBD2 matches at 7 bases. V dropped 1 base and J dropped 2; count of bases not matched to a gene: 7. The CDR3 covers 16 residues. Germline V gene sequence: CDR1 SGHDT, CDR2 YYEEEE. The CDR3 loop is CASSLTVAGDTDTQYF. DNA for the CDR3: TGTGCCAGCAGCTTGACGGTTGCGGGGGACACAGATACGCAGTATTTT.

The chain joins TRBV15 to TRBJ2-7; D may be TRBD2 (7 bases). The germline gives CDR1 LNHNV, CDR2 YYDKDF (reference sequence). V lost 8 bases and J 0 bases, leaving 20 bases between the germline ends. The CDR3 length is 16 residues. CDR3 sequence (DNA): TGTGCCACCGGTAAGGGAGGGGGGGCCTCCTCCTACGAGCAGTACTTC. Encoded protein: CATGKGGGASSYEQYF. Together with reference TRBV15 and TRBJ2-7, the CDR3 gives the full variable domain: DAMVIQNPRYQVTQFGKPVTLSCSQTLNHNVMYWYQQKSSQAPKLLFHYYDKDFNNEADTPDNFQSRRPNTSFCFLDIRSPGLGDTAMYLCATGKGGGASSYEQYFGPGTRLTVT.

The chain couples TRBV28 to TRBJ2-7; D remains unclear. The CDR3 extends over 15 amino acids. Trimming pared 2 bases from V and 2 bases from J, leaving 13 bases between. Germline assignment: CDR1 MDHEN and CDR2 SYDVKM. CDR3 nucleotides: TGTGCCAGCAGTTTAGCCTCCGCAGGAACCTACGAGCAGTACTTC. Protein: CASSLASAGTYEQYF.

CDR3 amino acids: CASRGLRTGGVYGYTF. DNA of the CDR3: TGCGCCAGCAGGGGGTTGAGGACAGGGGGCGTCTATGGCTACACCTTC. J is TRBJ1-2 and V is TRBV5-1; 11 nucleotides align to TRBD1. This CDR3 contains 16 residues. V was pared by 5 bases and J by 4 bases, with 10 bases of the junction left unmatched. CDR1 is SGHRS and CDR2 is YFSETQ in the germline V gene. Complete variable domain (other parts from reference TRBV5-1 and TRBJ1-2): KAGVTQTPRYLIKTRGQQVTLSCSPISGHRSVSWYQQTPGQGLQFLFEYFSETQRNKGNFPGRFSGRQFSNSRSEMNVSTLELGDSALYLCASRGLRTGGVYGYTFGSGTRLTVV.

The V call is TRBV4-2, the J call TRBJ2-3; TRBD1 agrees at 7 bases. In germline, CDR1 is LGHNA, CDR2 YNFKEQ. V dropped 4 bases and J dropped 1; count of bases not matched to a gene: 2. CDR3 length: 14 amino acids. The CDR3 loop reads CASSPGTGTDTQYF. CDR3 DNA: TGTGCCAGCAGCCCCGGGACAGGCACAGATACGCAGTATTTT.

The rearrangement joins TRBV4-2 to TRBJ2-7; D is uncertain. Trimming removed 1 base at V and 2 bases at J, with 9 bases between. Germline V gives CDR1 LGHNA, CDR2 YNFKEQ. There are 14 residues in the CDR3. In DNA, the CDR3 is TGTGCCAGCAGCCAAGGTAGGCTAGCCTACGAGCAGTACTTC. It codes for CASSQGRLAYEQYF.

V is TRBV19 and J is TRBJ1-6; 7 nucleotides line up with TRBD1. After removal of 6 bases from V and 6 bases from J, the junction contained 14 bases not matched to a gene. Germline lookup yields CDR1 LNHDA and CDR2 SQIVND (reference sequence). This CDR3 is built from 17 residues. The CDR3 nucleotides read TGTGCCAGTAGGACACTTCTTCGACAGGGTGGTAATTCACCCCTCCACTTT. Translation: CASRTLLRQGGNSPLHF.

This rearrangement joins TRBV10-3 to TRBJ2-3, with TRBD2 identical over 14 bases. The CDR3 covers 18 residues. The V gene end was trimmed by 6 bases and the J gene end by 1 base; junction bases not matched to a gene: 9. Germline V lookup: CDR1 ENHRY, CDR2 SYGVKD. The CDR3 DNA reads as TGTGCCATCAGCCCGGGACTAGCGGGGGATTTTGGCACAGATACGCAGTATTTT. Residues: CAISPGLAGDFGTDTQYF.

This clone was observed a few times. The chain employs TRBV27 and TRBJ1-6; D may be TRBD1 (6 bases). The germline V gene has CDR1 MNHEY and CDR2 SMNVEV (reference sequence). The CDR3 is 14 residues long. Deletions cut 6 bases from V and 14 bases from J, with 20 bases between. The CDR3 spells CASSPTGGWGSLHF. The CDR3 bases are TGTGCCAGCAGCCCGACAGGAGGCTGGGGGTCCCTCCACTTT.

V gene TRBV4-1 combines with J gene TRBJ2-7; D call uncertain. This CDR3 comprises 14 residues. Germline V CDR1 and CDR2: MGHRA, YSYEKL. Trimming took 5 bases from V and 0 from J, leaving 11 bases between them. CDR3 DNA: TGCGCCAGCAGCTACGGGCCTACCTCCTACGAGCAGTACTTC. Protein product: CASSYGPTSYEQYF.

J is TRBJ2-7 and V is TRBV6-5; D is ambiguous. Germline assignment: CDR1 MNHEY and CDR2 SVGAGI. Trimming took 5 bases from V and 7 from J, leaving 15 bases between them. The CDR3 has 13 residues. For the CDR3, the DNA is TGTGCCAGCAGTCCTCAGTTGTCAGGAGAGCAGTACTTC. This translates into CASSPQLSGEQYF.